Shown below are 17 T cell receptor beta chains from a single sample sequenced in a study of T cells in Graves' hyperthyroidism and ophthalmopathy. There were TCR beta CDR3 regions amplified from RNA transcripts. HTBI primers were the set used in a first-round RT-PCR of the TCR CDR3. TCRdb called the multiplex PCR reads again in MiXCR, with one record for every CDR3 protein. The repertoire has about 200,000 distinct CDR3 sequences, less than 20% of them found once; the top ten carry over 45%. Material for sequencing was blood. The origin of the receptors is a woman aged 50 to 60 with Graves' hyperthyroidism.

This clonotype was counted ten times or more. The genes are TRBV7-6 and TRBJ1-1; no definite D call. This CDR3 is 13 amino acids long. Trimming took 1 base from V and 1 from J, leaving 4 bases between them. In germline, CDR1 is SGHVS, CDR2 FNYEAQ. The CDR3 DNA reads as TGTGCCAGCAGCTTAGAACAGAACACTGAAGCTTTCTTT. Residues: CASSLEQNTEAFF.

This clonotype was counted ten times or more. The genes are TRBV3-1 and TRBJ1-1; no clear D gene. With 3 bases removed from V and 1 base from J, the gap between germline ends came to 9 bases. The germline CDR1 and CDR2 sequences are LGHDT and YNNKEL (reference sequence). This CDR3 region has 14 residues. CDR3 in DNA: TGTGCCAGCAGCCAGCGAGGAACGAACACTGAAGCTTTCTTT. Its translation: CASSQRGTNTEAFF.

At least ten counts were recorded for this clonotype. The chain employs TRBV11-2 and TRBJ2-7; 9 nucleotides agree with TRBD2. The J segment lost 3 bases and the V segment lost 5 bases, leaving 14 bases of the junction unmatched. The V gene's germline CDR1 is SGHAT and CDR2 FQNNGV. CDR3 size: 17 residues. In DNA, the CDR3 is TGTGCCAGCAGCAAGGGCGTTAGCGGGAGTCAGTTCTACGAGCAGTACTTC. Translating gives CASSKGVSGSQFYEQYF.

This clonotype occurred a few times. This chain uses TRBV29-1 with TRBJ2-2; unclear D gene. The CDR3 runs 15 residues. Trimming removed 2 bases at V and 0 bases at J, with 10 bases between. Per germline, CDR1 SQVTM and CDR2 ANQGSEA. This chain's CDR3 is CSVENRHSNTGELFF. CDR3 DNA: TGCAGCGTTGAAAACCGCCACTCGAACACCGGGGAGCTGTTTTTT.

This clonotype has only a few counts. This chain connects TRBV20-1 to TRBJ2-3, with 11 bases that match TRBD2. CDR1 is DFQATT, CDR2 SNEGSKA, per germline (reference sequence). V lost 0 bases to trimming and J lost 1 base; unmatched junction nucleotides: 9. This CDR3 contains 18 residues. CDR3 sequence reads: CSARDLDLAGGGTDTQYF. The CDR3 region has the DNA TGCAGTGCTAGAGATCTGGATCTAGCGGGAGGTGGCACAGATACGCAGTATTTT.

Notes on this clonotype: One junction end does not reproduce the germline sequence, and a read error may be involved. The chain has TRBV7-2 and TRBJ2-3, with D possibly TRBD2 on 6 matching bases. The CDR3 runs to 15 residues. Looked up from germline, CDR1 is SGHTA and CDR2 is FQGNSA. Written as DNA, the CDR3 is TGTGCCAGCAGCTCCCCGACTAGAGGCACAGATGCGCAGTATTTT. It specifies CASSSPTRGTDAQYF.

CDR3 nucleotide sequence: TGTGCCAGCAGCCCCCTTGGGCAGGCCATTCAGTACTTC. Protein product: CASSPLGQAIQYF. J is TRBJ2-4 and V is TRBV6-2 or TRBV6-3, with no clear D. CDR3 length: 13 residues. With 6 bases removed from V and 9 bases from J, the gap between germline ends came to 15 bases. The germline gives CDR1 MNHEY, CDR2 SVGEGT.

This clonotype was recorded many times. The rearrangement joins TRBV5-6 to TRBJ2-5; D may be TRBD2 (6 bases). The germline V gene encodes CDR1 SGHDT and CDR2 YYEEEE. This CDR3 has 13 residues. The V gene lost 10 bases and the J gene lost 1 base, with 14 bases spanning the gap. CDR3: CASRREIQETQYF. The CDR3 bases are TGTGCCTCCCGGAGGGAAATCCAAGAGACCCAGTACTTC.

This clonotype was picked up many times. The V gene is TRBV7-9, the J gene TRBJ2-5; D uncertain. The germline V gene encodes CDR1 SEHNR and CDR2 FQNEAQ (reference sequence). With 5 bases removed from V and 2 bases from J, the gap between germline ends came to 6 bases. This CDR3 contains 12 residues. CDR3 amino acids: CASSPIQETQYF. The CDR3 region has the DNA TGTGCCAGCAGCCCAATACAAGAGACCCAGTACTTC.

Here the CDR3 reads CASSPTSGFQNIQYF. As DNA, the CDR3 is TGTGCCAGCAGTCCGACCTCGGGCTTTCAAAACATTCAGTACTTC. The rearrangement joins TRBV27 to TRBJ2-4; D is unresolved. The CDR3 has 15 amino acids. Germline CDR1 reads MNHEY; CDR2 reads SMNVEV (reference sequence). V dropped 5 bases and J dropped 5 bases, with 16 bases sitting between them.

The chain combines TRBV3-1 with TRBJ2-7; TRBD2 agrees at 8 bases. Trimming cost V 3 bases and J 0 bases; bases outside gene matches: 7. The V gene's germline CDR1 is LGHDT and CDR2 YNNKEL (reference sequence). This CDR3 contains 16 residues. This chain's CDR3 is CASSHERLASSYEQYF. For the CDR3, the DNA is TGTGCCAGCAGCCACGAGCGACTAGCGAGCTCCTACGAGCAGTACTTC.

This clonotype occurred a few times. One end of the junction does not line up with germline, which may come from a read error. The gene calls are TRBV12-3 or TRBV12-4 and TRBJ2-2, with D possibly being TRBD2 (6 bases). The CDR3 is 13 amino acids. CDR3 sequence: CASSPTGPGGLFF. Written as DNA, the CDR3 is TGTGCCAGCAGCCCCACGGGACCCGGGGGGCTGTTTTTT.

This clonotype was observed at least ten times. This chain uses TRBV12-3 or TRBV12-4 with TRBJ2-3; D is uncertain. V was pared by 6 bases and J by 0 bases, with 10 bases between. The CDR3 is 14 amino acids. The CDR3 nucleotides read TGTGCCAGCAGCCGGGTCTTGAGCACAGATACGCAGTATTTT. Translating it yields CASSRVLSTDTQYF.

The table lists this clonotype with a few counts. CDR3 protein: CASSLTGNNEKLFF. DNA for the CDR3: TGTGCCAGCAGTTTGACAGGGAATAATGAAAAACTGTTTTTT. V is TRBV7-9 and J is TRBJ1-4; 7 bases are shared with TRBD1. The CDR3 spans 14 residues. V shed 6 bases, J shed 4 bases, and the junction held 5 bases outside the gene matches. Germline values: CDR1 SEHNR, CDR2 FQNEAQ (reference sequence). Based on the CDR3 plus reference TRBV7-9 and TRBJ1-4, the full variable domain is DTGVSQNPRHKITKRGQNVTFRCDPISEHNRLYWYRQTLGQGPEFLTYFQNEAQLEKSRLLSDRFSAERPKGSFSTLEIQRTEQGDSAMYLCASSLTGNNEKLFFGSGTQLSVL.

At least ten counts were recorded for this clonotype. The chain is built from TRBV2 and TRBJ2-5; 9 nucleotides align to TRBD1. CDR3 size: 14 residues. Unmatched junction bases numbered 7, after V lost 6 bases and J lost 5 bases. The germline V gene encodes CDR1 SNHLY and CDR2 FYNNEI. The CDR3 loop is CASRMTGGSETQYF. CDR3 in DNA: TGTGCCAGCAGGATGACAGGGGGAAGCGAGACCCAGTACTTC.

This clonotype was observed at least ten times. This chain links TRBV2 with TRBJ2-1, with 11 nucleotides matching TRBD2. The V and J ends lost 5 bases and 6 bases, in that order; junction bases with no gene match: 6. The CDR3 sequence is 15 residues long. Germline V lookup: CDR1 SNHLY, CDR2 FYNNEI. CDR3 bases: TGTGCCAGCAGTCAAATTGGGACTAGCGGCAATGAGCAGTTCTTC. This sequence encodes CASSQIGTSGNEQFF.

The chain links TRBV7-6 to TRBJ1-1, with D hard to call. Trimming stripped 4 bases from V and 2 bases from J, with 8 bases between. The CDR3 is made up of 13 amino acids. Germline V gene lookup returns CDR1 SGHVS and CDR2 FNYEAQ. In DNA form, the CDR3 reads TGTGCCAGCAGCTCTCAGATCAACACTGAAGCTTTCTTT. Translation: CASSSQINTEAFF.